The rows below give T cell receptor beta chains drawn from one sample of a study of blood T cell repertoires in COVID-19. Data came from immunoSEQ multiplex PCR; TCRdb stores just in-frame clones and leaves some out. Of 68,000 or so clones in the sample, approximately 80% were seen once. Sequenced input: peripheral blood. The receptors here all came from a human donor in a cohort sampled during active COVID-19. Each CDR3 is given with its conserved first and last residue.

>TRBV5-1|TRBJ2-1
CASSPTPSISYNEQFF
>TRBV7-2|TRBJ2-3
CASSLGSVIDTQYF
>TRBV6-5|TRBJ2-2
CASRPTPGGGELFF
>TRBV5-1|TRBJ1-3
CASRYGERGNTIYF
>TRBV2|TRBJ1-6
CASSEEGQGNSPLHF
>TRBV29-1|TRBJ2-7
CSVALRDRATHEQYF
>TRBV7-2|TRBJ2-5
CASSLAGGRETQYF
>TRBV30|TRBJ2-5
CAWSAGVWETQYF
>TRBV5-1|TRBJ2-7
CASSIRQDPYEQYF
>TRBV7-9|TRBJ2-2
CASSLETGKDTGELFF
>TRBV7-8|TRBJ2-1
CASSLAGLAYEQFF
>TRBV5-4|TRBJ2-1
CAVQKGGRAGNEQFF
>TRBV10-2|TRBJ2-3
CASGGQVGTQYF
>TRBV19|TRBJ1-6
CASSSSAGTGHSPLHF
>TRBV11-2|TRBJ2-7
CASSLDQRGYEQYF
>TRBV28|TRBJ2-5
CASTTPYQETQYF
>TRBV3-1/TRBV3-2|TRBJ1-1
CASSQRFGKFMLVNTEAFF
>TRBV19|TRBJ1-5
CASSMGGSNQPQHF
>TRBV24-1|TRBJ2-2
CATTAGGAGELFF
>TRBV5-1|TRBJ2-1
CASSRRWGDEQFF
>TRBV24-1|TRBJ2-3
CATSDPVEGTDTQYF
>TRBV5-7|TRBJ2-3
CASSLGSSGLATDTQYF
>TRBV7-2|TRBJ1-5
CASSLAGGMNQPQHF
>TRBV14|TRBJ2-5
CASSLRTALLQETQYF
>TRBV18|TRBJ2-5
CASSTRTSGTYQETQYF
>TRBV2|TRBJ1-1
CASSRQGNTEAFF
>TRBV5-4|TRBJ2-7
CASSFQDSITYEQYF
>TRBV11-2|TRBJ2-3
CASSLSGGRGTDTQYF
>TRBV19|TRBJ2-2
CASHPGEDLNTGELFF
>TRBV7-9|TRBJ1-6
CASSPNPQQKINSPLHF
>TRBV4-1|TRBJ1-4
CASSQDERSNEKLFF
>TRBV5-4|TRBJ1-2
CASSETPKGGYTF
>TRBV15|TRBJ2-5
CATSRTTTGFQETQYF
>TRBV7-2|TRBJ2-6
CASSLVGAAGANVLTF
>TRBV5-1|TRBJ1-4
CASSSTGFGEKLFF